This passage covers 2 T cell receptor beta chains from one sample sequenced in a study of blood T cell repertoires in COVID-19. The repertoire was sequenced with immunoSEQ multiplex PCR; TCRdb's copy has only in-frame clones and lacks some. The sample contains about 43,000 clones, about 87% of which appear only once. Sequences were obtained from peripheral blood. The receptor source for this set is a man aged 60 to 69 with active COVID-19.

This clone was recorded only once. The chain recombines TRBV5-1 with TRBJ2-7, with 7 positions matching TRBD2. The junction had 12 bases not matched to a gene; V was cut back by 4 bases and J by 2 bases. The CDR3 consists of 16 residues. The germline CDR1 and CDR2 sequences are SGHRS and YFSETQ. The CDR3: CASSPRRDYLPYEQYF. The CDR3 DNA sequence: TGCGCCAGCAGCCCGAGGCGGGACTACCTCCCCTACGAGCAGTACTTC.

The chain links TRBV6-1 to TRBJ2-3; the match to TRBD2 covers 9 bases. Trimming at V came to 3 bases and at J to 2 bases, leaving 3 bases not matched to a gene. The CDR3 runs 15 residues. Germline values: CDR1 MNHNS, CDR2 SASEGT. This chain's CDR3 is CASSDLAGYTDTQYF. CDR3 sequence (DNA): TGTGCCAGCAGTGATCTAGCGGGGTACACAGATACGCAGTATTTT.